A selection of T cell receptor beta chains follows, all from one sample in a study of blood T cell repertoires in COVID-19. Profiling relied on immunoSEQ multiplex PCR, and the TCRdb table lists in-frame clones only, not all of them. The table lists tens of thousands of clones, 86% of them singletons. Material for sequencing was peripheral blood. The receptor set was obtained from a man aged 45 to 65 with active COVID-19. CDR3s leave out the opening cysteine and the closing phenylalanine or tryptophan. The order of the fields is J gene, D gene, CDR3 length, V gene, CDR3 protein. D genes are given only for firm matches.

j_call: TRBJ2-2
d_call: .
cdr3_length: 11
v_call: TRBV3-1/TRBV3-2
cdr3_aa: ASSWTVTGELF

j_call: TRBJ1-2
d_call: TRBD1
cdr3_length: 13
v_call: TRBV5-1
cdr3_aa: ASSPTGDGNYGYT

j_call: TRBJ1-2
d_call: TRBD1
cdr3_length: 11
v_call: TRBV29-1
cdr3_aa: SVGGTGAYGYT

j_call: TRBJ2-1
d_call: TRBD2
cdr3_length: 12
v_call: TRBV29-1
cdr3_aa: SAREGPGYNEQF

j_call: TRBJ1-1
d_call: .
cdr3_length: 11
v_call: TRBV5-1
cdr3_aa: ASSLERSTEAF

j_call: TRBJ1-5
d_call: .
cdr3_length: 13
v_call: TRBV21-1
cdr3_aa: ASSTTGDSNQPQH

j_call: TRBJ2-1
d_call: TRBD2
cdr3_length: 13
v_call: TRBV15
cdr3_aa: ATSISRGGYNEQF

j_call: TRBJ1-2
d_call: .
cdr3_length: 11
v_call: TRBV19
cdr3_aa: ASSIRDNYGYT

j_call: TRBJ2-1
d_call: TRBD2
cdr3_length: 15
v_call: TRBV5-1
cdr3_aa: ASGGLVRDKRTNEQF

j_call: TRBJ1-5
d_call: .
cdr3_length: 16
v_call: TRBV18
cdr3_aa: ASSPSFRTDNSNQPQH

j_call: TRBJ2-2
d_call: TRBD1
cdr3_length: 12
v_call: TRBV5-6
cdr3_aa: ASSWGTATGELF

j_call: TRBJ2-1
d_call: .
cdr3_length: 13
v_call: TRBV3-1/TRBV3-2
cdr3_aa: ASSITGGDYNEQF

j_call: TRBJ1-6
d_call: .
cdr3_length: 14
v_call: TRBV2
cdr3_aa: ASSLTSGAVGSPLH

j_call: TRBJ1-5
d_call: TRBD1
cdr3_length: 16
v_call: TRBV19
cdr3_aa: ASSIKGGQGPSNQPQH

j_call: TRBJ2-1
d_call: TRBD2
cdr3_length: 11
v_call: TRBV29-1
cdr3_aa: SVGGRGYNEQF

j_call: TRBJ1-4
d_call: .
cdr3_length: 11
v_call: TRBV19
cdr3_aa: ASSSTLLEKLF